The clone carrying this TCR beta chain was seen ten or more times. Its antigen remains unidentified. The sorted Tregs were CD4+CD25+CD127-/low cells. CDR1 and CDR2 (germline): MNHEY, SVGAGI. Trimming shortened V by 5 bases and J by 4 bases, and 9 bases separated the two germline ends. The CDR3 contains 14 residues. Study findings and constraints: Larger-cohort validation covered only one TCR beta V-J rearrangement. Tumor Treg TCRs overlapped most with tumor naive CD4+ cells. Tumor memory CD4+ T cell TCR gene usage was found to cluster with blood and lymph node memory CD4+ cells and with lymph node naive CD4+ cells.

Full-length variable regions came from constant-region reverse primers plus semi-nested Nested Universal Primer A PCR. A single record per CDR3 protein comes from TCRdb applying MiXCR to the 5' RACE reads. The sample has tens of thousands of distinct CDR3 sequences; 25% to 30% are singletons. The sequence derives from a female donor with breast cancer. The specimen sequenced was tumor-infiltrating Tregs sorted from the breast tumor. The chain is built from TRBV6-5 and TRBJ2-6; D is undetermined. CDR3 loop: CASSPRPGANVLTF. The DNA of the CDR3 is TGTGCCAGCAGTCCCAGACCCGGGGCCAACGTCCTGACTTTC.